This T cell receptor (beta chain) derives from a study of T cell responses to AZD1222 COVID-19 vaccine. Overall study findings and caveats: Among AZD1222 vaccinees, only 5 to 7 were seropositive at baseline. Along spike, vaccine-associated CD4 TCRs were found throughout, with dominance at 160-218 and 743-854. Clonal diversity was possibly underestimated; the donors were predominantly white British and more often female.

About this clone: Its antigen is as yet unknown.

Germline assignment: CDR1 LNHDA and CDR2 SQIVND (reference sequence). The CDR3 is 15 amino acids. V was trimmed by 6 bases and J by 3 bases, leaving 15 bases between them. Measured with immunoSEQ multiplex PCR; TCRdb has only the in-frame clones, and not every one. Found here are roughly 120,000 clones, approximately 84% of them singletons; the top ten hold roughly 8%. The sequenced sample was peripheral blood, obtained on day 0 of AZD1222 vaccination. The chain uses TRBV19 and TRBJ2-4, with D perhaps TRBD1 or TRBD2 (7 bases each). The receptor was derived from an adult in good health. CDR3 DNA: TGTGCCAGTAGCCCCGACAGGGAGGGCAAAAACATTCAGTACTTC. It is translated as CASSPDREGKNIQYF.